This T cell receptor beta chain stems from a study of Ad26.COV2.S vaccination and SARS-CoV-2 variants. This CDR3 has 14 amino acids. Germline CDR1 and CDR2: MNHEY and SMNVEV (reference sequence). V dropped 8 bases and J dropped 0 bases, with 11 bases sitting between them. Only in-frame clones appear in the TCRdb table, and some are missing; sequencing was by immunoSEQ multiplex PCR. The sample shows about 180,000 clones, around 88% of them seen only once. The study, taken as a whole, reports: Total responses of T cells may have been underestimated by the analyses of TCR breadth and depth.

This clone was detected only once. The target antigen is unknown. Sequencing used peripheral blood, obtained after recovery from COVID-19. The chain uses TRBV27 and TRBJ1-5; D is unclear. The receptor was derived from a human donor who had recovered from COVID-19. The CDR3 DNA reads TGTGCCAGCGGTCCTCAGGTTAGCAATCAGCCCCAGCATTTT. Translating gives CASGPQVSNQPQHF.